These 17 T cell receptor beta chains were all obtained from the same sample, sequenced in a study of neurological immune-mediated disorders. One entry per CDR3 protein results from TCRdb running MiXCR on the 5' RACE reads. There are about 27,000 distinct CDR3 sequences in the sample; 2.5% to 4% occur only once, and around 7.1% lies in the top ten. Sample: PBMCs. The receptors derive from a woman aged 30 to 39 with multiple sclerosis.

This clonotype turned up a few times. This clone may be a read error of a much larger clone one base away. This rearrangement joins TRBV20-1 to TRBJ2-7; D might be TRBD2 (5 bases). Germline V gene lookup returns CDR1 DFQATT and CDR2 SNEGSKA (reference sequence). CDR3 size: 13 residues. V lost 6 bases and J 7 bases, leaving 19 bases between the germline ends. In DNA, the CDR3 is TGCAGTGCCCCCCCGGGGTTTTCGGAAGAGCAGTACTTC. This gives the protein CSAPPGFSEEQYF.

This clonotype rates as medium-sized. This chain's CDR3 is CASSQGGLPGRAFF. CDR3 DNA sequence: TGTGCCAGCAGCCAAGGGGGGCTCCCCGGGCGCGCTTTCTTT. This chain links TRBV3-1 with TRBJ1-1; tentatively, D is TRBD1 (6 bases). V was trimmed by 1 base and J by 11 bases, leaving 17 bases between them. CDR3 length equals 14 residues. Germline V lookup: CDR1 LGHDT, CDR2 YNNKEL (reference sequence).

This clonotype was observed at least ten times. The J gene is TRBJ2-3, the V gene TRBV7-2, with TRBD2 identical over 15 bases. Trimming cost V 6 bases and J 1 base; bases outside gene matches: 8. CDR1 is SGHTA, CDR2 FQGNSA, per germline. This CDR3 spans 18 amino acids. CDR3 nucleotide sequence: TGTGCCAGCAGTCAGGGACTAGCGGGGGGATTGGGCACAGATACGCAGTATTTT. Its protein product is CASSQGLAGGLGTDTQYF.

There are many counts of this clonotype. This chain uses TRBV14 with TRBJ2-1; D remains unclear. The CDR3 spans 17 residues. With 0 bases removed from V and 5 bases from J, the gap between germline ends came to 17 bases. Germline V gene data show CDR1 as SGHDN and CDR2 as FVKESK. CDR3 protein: CASSQDVTRGWDNEQFF. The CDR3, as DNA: TGTGCCAGCAGCCAAGATGTCACCCGAGGTTGGGACAATGAGCAGTTCTTC.

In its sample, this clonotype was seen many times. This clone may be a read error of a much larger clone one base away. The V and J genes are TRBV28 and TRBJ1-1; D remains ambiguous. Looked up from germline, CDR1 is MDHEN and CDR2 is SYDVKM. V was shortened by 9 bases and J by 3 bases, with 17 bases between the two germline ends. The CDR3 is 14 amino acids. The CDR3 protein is CASGGPKGYTEAFF. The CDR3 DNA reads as TGTGCCAGTGGAGGACCAAAGGGCTACACTGAAGCTTTCTTT.

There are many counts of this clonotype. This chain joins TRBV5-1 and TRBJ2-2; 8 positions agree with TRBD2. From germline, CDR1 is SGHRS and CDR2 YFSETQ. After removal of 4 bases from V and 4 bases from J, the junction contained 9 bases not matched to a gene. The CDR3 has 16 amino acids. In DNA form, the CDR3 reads TGCGCCAGCAGCCCCCAAGCGGGAGTAGGCACCGGGGAGCTGTTTTTT. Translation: CASSPQAGVGTGELFF.

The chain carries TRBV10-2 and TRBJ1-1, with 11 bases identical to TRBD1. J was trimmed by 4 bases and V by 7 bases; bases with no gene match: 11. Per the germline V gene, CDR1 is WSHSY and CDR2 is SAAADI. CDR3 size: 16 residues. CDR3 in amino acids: CASTRGQGARGTEAFF. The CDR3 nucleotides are TGCGCCAGCACCCGCGGACAGGGGGCGAGAGGCACTGAAGCTTTCTTT.

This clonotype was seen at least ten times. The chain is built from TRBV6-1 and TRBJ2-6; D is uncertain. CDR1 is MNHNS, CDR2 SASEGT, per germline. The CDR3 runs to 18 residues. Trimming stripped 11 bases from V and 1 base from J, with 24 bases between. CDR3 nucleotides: TGTGCCGTCAGGACCCCAGGTGGGGTCTCTTCTGGGGCCAACGTCCTGACTTTC. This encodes CAVRTPGGVSSGANVLTF.

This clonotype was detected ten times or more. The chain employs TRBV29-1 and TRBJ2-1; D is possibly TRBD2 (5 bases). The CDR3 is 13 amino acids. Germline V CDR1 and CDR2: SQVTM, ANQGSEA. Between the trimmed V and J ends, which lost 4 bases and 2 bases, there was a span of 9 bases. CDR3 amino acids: CSVASGTYNEQFF. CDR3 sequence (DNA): TGCAGCGTTGCGTCCGGGACCTACAATGAGCAGTTCTTC.

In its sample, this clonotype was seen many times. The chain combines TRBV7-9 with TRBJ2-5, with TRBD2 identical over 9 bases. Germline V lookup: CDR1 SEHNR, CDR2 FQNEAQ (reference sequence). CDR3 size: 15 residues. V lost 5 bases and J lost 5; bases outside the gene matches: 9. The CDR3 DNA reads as TGTGCCAGCAGCCCCGGGACTAGCTCCTTGGAGACCCAGTACTTC. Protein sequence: CASSPGTSSLETQYF. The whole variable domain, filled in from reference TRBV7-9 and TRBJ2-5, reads DTGVSQNPRHKITKRGQNVTFRCDPISEHNRLYWYRQTLGQGPEFLTYFQNEAQLEKSRLLSDRFSAERPKGSFSTLEIQRTEQGDSAMYLCASSPGTSSLETQYFGPGTRLLVL.

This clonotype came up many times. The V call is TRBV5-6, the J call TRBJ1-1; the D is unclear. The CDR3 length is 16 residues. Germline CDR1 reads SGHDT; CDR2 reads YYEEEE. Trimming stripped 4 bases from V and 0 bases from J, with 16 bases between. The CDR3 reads CASSQLAREVNTEAFF. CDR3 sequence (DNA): TGTGCCAGCAGCCAATTGGCTAGGGAGGTGAACACTGAAGCTTTCTTT.

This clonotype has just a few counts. DNA for the CDR3: TGCAGCGTCGCTGAAAGGGCGAGGGAAGCTTTCTTT. Translation: CSVAERAREAFF. The V and J genes are TRBV29-1 and TRBJ1-1; no definite D call. The CDR3 is 12 residues long. Per the germline V gene, CDR1 is SQVTM and CDR2 is ANQGSEA. V was clipped by 6 bases and J by 8 bases, with 16 bases between them.

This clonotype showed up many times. CDR3 nucleotides: TGCGCCAGCAGCCAAGAGGGACAAGACCATTCCACAGATACGCAGTATTTT. Translating it yields CASSQEGQDHSTDTQYF. The J gene is TRBJ2-3, the V gene TRBV4-3; TRBD1 is a possible D gene (6 bases). Trimming cost V 0 bases and J 2 bases, with 15 bases left between them. Germline CDR1 reads LGHNA; CDR2 reads YSLEER. The length of the CDR3 is 17 residues.

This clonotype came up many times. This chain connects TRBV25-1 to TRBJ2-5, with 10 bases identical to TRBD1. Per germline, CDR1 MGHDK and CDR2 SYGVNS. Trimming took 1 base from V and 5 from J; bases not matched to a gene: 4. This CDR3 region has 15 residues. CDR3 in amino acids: CASSEWSGQGETQYF. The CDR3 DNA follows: TGTGCCAGCAGTGAATGGTCGGGACAGGGGGAGACCCAGTACTTC.

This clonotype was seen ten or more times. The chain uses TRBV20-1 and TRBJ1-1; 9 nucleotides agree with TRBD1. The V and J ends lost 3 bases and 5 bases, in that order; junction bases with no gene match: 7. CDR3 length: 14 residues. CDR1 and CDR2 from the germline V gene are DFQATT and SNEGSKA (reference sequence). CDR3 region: CSARGQGGKTEAFF. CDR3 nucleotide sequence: TGCAGTGCTAGGGGACAGGGCGGAAAAACTGAAGCTTTCTTT.

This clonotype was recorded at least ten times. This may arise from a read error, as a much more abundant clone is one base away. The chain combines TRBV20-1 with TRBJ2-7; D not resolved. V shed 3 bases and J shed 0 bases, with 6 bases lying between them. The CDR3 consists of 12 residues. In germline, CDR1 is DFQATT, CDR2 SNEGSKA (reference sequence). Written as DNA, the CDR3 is TGCAGTGCTAGCAGGACCTCCTACGAGCAGTACTTC. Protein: CSASRTSYEQYF.

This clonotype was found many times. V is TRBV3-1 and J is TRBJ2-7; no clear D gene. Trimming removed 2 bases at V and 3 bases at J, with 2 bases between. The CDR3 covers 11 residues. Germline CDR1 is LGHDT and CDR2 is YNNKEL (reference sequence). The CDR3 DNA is TGTGCCAGCAGCCAATACTACGAGCAGTACTTC. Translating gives CASSQYYEQYF.